This TCR beta chain emerged from a study of spatial heterogeneity in lung cancer. TCRdb processed the 5' RACE reads anew with MiXCR; each CDR3 protein has one entry. Among about 10,000 distinct CDR3 sequences, approximately 12% were seen once, and the ten largest hold more than 9%. Described time point: sample taken at primary tumor resection. The approximately 70 donors had untreated early-stage non-small cell lung cancer. This clonotype counts as medium-sized (0.01 to 0.1%). The antigen is undetermined. This beta chain is an off-target read within a library intended for alpha chains, so its frequency means little. Study findings and constraints: Counts of expanded intratumoral alpha and beta TCRs tracked tumor mutation counts.

Per germline, CDR1 LNHDA and CDR2 SQIVND (reference sequence). The CDR3 extends over 14 amino acids. Trimming shortened V by 7 bases and J by 5 bases, and 15 bases separated the two germline ends. V gene TRBV19 combines with J gene TRBJ1-5; D is unresolved. The receptor was isolated from a male donor with early-stage non-small cell lung cancer. Sequenced here: lung tumor tissue, sampled at surgery. The CDR3 DNA reads TGTGCCAGTAATGATGCCGGGATCTATCAGCCCCAGCATTTT. Amino acid sequence: CASNDAGIYQPQHF.